This TCR beta chain was retrieved from a study of T cell responses to AZD1222 COVID-19 vaccine. Overall study context: Second doses at about 4 or about 12 weeks were pooled.

The CDR3 totals 14 residues. The table came from immunoSEQ multiplex PCR; TCRdb's copy has only in-frame clones and leaves some out. The sample lists approximately 150,000 clones; roughly 87% were seen once. This sequence joins TRBV21-1 and TRBJ2-7; the table calls TRBD1, which could not be checked here. TRBV21-1 is a listed pseudogene. This sequence originates from an adult in good health. Here the sequenced sample was peripheral blood, taken on day 0 of AZD1222 vaccination. DNA for the CDR3: TGTGCCAGCAGCAAACCCGGCAGGGACTACGAGCAGTACTTC. This codes for CASSKPGRDYEQYF.